This TCR beta chain was captured by sequencing in a study of blood T cell repertoires in COVID-19. Assay used: immunoSEQ multiplex PCR; TCRdb lists only in-frame clones, some missing. The top ten hold approximately 6.6% of the sample, which has just over 150,000 clones, over 75% seen once. Germline lookup yields CDR1 MNHEY and CDR2 SVGEGT. The CDR3 has 16 amino acids. After removal of 4 bases from V and 4 bases from J, the junction contained 11 bases not matched to a gene. Material for sequencing was PBMCs or T cells enriched from blood (not recorded which). This TCR was recovered from a woman aged 50 to 60 who had recovered from COVID-19. This chain uses TRBV6-2 or TRBV6-3 with TRBJ1-1, with TRBD1 matching 8 bases. CDR3 residues: CASSWRAGGVSTEAFF. CDR3 sequence (DNA): TGTGCCAGCAGTTGGAGGGCAGGGGGCGTAAGCACTGAAGCTTTCTTT.